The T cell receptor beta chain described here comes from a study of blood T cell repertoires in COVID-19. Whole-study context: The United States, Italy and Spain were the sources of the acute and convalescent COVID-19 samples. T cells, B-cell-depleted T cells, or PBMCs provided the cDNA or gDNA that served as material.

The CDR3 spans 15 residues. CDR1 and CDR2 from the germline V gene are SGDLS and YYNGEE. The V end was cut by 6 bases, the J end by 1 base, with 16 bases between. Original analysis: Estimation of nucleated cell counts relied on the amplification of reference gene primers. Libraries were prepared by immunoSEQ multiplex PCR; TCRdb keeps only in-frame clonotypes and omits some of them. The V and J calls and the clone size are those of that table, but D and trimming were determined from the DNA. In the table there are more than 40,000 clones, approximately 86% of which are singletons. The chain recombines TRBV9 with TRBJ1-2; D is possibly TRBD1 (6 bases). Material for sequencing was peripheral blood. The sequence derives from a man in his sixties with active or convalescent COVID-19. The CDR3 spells CASNSPRGGNYGYTF. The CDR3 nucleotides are TGTGCCAGCAACTCCCCGAGAGGGGGTAACTATGGCTACACCTTC. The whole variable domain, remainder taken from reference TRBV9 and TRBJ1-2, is DSGVTQTPKHLITATGQRVTLRCSPRSGDLSVYWYQQSLDQGLQFLIQYYNGEERAKGNILERFSAQQFPDLHSELNLSSLELGDSALYFCASNSPRGGNYGYTFGSGTRLTVV.